A single T cell receptor (beta chain) is shown here with its context. Its binding antigen is unknown. The sample holds no much larger clone one base away, and base qualities are not on file. These data come from a study of blood T cell repertoires in COVID-19 (dated by TCRdb to the early 2020s). Background for the entire study: Samples from collaborators originated in the United States, Italy and Spain and spanned both the acute and convalescent phases of COVID-19. The material from the prospective study consisted of cDNA or gDNA derived from T cells, B-cell-depleted T cells, or PBMCs. The dataset comprised deeply sampled blood TCRbeta repertoires from subjects exposed to, actively infected with, or recovered from COVID-19. A freely available public database, intended as a resource for researchers studying the immune response to SARS-CoV-2, is where the repertoires were released. Samples came from the ongoing ImmuneRACE study (first 160 participants) plus 1,254 subjects from 6 global collaborators. Nearly every sample came with metadata listing a de-identified subject ID, COVID-19 status, age in years and sex. Where available, HLA class I and class II types were taken from metadata supplied by the sample provider and were not determined by assay-based typing. The paper's findings and limits, for the study overall: Clinical and demographic metadata were provided uncurated, with the amount varying by source and participant.

TCRbeta CDR3 regions were amplified from genomic DNA using the immunoSEQ Assay, a bias-controlled multiplex PCR. Per the original workflow: The number of nucleated cells in each sample was estimated by amplification of reference gene primers within the assay. Sequence reads were collapsed and filtered to measure the absolute abundance of every unique TCRbeta CDR3 rearrangement. For each sample, productive Simpson clonality was calculated as the square root of Simpson's diversity index over productive rearrangements. TCRdb limited this immuneACCESS table to in-frame rearrangements with V and J called. A share of clones is missing; checked studies link under half to unresolved V genes, and the rest is unexplained. V and J calls and clone size are given by that table; D and trimming were obtained from the DNA. Within this sample are 130,000 to 150,000 clones, with 80% to 90% of them counted one time only. The ten largest clones add up to around 8% of the sample.

In Seattle, one collaborating source enrolled patients while the infection was active and tracked those patients longitudinally over the course of disease. Each collaborating institution followed its own protocols to collect whole blood in K2EDTA tubes. For TCRbeta analysis, collaborators shipped samples as frozen whole blood, isolated PBMCs, or DNA extracted from either of those sample types. The sample consisted of peripheral blood. This clonotype was obtained from a woman aged 55 to 70 with COVID-19, enrolled during active disease.

For the CDR3, the sequence is CASSKDIGDSTGMNTEAFF. The DNA reads TGTGCCAGCAGCAAAGATATCGGGGACAGCACCGGAATGAACACTGAAGCTTTCTTT. The V and J segments used are TRBV21-1 and TRBJ1-1; no check of the table's D call, TRBD1, against the DNA was made. TRBV21-1 counts as a pseudogene. Reading from cysteine to phenylalanine, the CDR3 counts 19 amino acids. Only the CDR3 region is kept as DNA, spanning 57 bases read in frame from base 1.